This T cell receptor beta chain was observed in a study of blood T cell repertoires in COVID-19. Study-level information: Acute and convalescent COVID-19 specimens originated in the United States, Italy and Spain. In each case, the material was cDNA or gDNA derived from T cells, B-cell-depleted T cells, or PBMCs.

Clones were read by immunoSEQ multiplex PCR, and TCRdb kept only the in-frame ones, dropping some. The sample carries 250,000 to 350,000 clones, around 90% recorded once. Enrolled through a virtual design, the participants were between about 18 and 100 years of age and came from 24 US areas. The germline V gene encodes CDR1 MNHEY and CDR2 SMNVEV (reference sequence). Trimming at V came to 5 bases and at J to 3 bases, leaving 9 bases not matched to a gene. The CDR3 is 15 residues long. Sequencing used PBMCs or T cells enriched from blood (not recorded which). The gene calls are TRBV27 and TRBJ2-7; the match to TRBD1 covers 8 bases. This clonotype originated in a woman under 30 with acute COVID-19. DNA of the CDR3: TGTGCCAGCAGTCCCCCGGGACAGGCTTACTACGAGCAGTACTTC. Amino acid sequence: CASSPPGQAYYEQYF.